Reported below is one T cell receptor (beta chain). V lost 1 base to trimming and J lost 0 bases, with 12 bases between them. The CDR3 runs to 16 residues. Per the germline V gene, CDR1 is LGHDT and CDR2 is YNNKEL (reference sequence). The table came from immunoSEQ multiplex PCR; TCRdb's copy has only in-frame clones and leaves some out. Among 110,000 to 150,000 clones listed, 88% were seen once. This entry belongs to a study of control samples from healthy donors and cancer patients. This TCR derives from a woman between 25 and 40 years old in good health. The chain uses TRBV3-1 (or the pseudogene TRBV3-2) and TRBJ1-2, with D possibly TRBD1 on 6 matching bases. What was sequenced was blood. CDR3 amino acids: CASSQVARGANYGYTF. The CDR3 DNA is TGTGCCAGCAGCCAAGTCGCCAGGGGCGCTAACTATGGCTACACCTTC.